This TCR beta chain was obtained from a study of blood T cell repertoires in COVID-19. Study summary: Spain, Italy and the United States supplied samples that represented acute and convalescent COVID-19.

Generated by immunoSEQ multiplex PCR, the TCRdb table keeps only in-frame clones and is missing some. The profile shows around 280,000 clones, 75% to 90% of them singletons. Germline assignment: CDR1 SEHNR and CDR2 FQNEAQ (reference sequence). The J segment lost 2 bases and the V segment lost 7 bases, leaving 22 bases of the junction unmatched. The CDR3 covers 19 residues. The receptor was isolated from a woman aged 25 to 39 who had recovered from COVID-19. Material for sequencing was peripheral blood. V gene TRBV7-9 combines with J gene TRBJ1-1, with 7 bases matching TRBD1. The DNA of the CDR3 is TGTGCCAGCAAAAAGGCACAGGGGCCGGGTTTCGGGGGTAACACTGAAGCTTTCTTT. Translating gives CASKKAQGPGFGGNTEAFF.